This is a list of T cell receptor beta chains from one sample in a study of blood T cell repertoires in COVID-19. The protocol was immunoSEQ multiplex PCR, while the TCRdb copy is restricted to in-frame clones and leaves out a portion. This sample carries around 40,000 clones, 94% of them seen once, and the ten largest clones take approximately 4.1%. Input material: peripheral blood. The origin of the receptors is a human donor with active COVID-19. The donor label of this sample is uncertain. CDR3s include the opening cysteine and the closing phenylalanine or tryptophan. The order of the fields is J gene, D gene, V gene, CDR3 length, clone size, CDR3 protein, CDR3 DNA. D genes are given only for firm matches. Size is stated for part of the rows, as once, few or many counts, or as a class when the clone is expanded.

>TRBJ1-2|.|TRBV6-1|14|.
CASSEVQQGLGYTF
TGTGCCAGCAGTGAAGTGCAACAGGGCTTAGGCTACACCTTC
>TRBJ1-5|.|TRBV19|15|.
CASSSLDISNQPQHF
TGTGCCAGTAGTTCTTTAGACATTAGCAATCAGCCCCAGCATTTT
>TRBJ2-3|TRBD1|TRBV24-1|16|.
CATSDLPGQGTDTQYF
TGTGCCACCAGTGATTTACCAGGACAGGGTACAGATACGCAGTATTTT
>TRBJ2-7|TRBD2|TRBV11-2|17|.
CASSLALTSGSPYEQYF
TGTGCCAGCAGCTTAGCTCTGACTAGCGGGTCCCCCTACGAGCAGTACTTC
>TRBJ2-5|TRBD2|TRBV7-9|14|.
CASSPSGRRETQYF
TGTGCCAGCAGCCCTAGCGGGAGACGAGAGACCCAGTACTTC
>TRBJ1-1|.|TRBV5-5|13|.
CASSLPVNTEAFF
TGTGCCAGCAGCTTGCCTGTGAACACTGAAGCTTTCTTT
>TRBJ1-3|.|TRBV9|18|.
CASSLRGGPISSGNTIYF
TGTGCCAGCAGCTTGAGGGGGGGCCCCATCAGCTCTGGAAACACCATATATTTT
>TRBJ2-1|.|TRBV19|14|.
CASRSPSSYNEQFF
TGTGCCAGTAGGTCACCCAGCTCCTACAATGAGCAGTTCTTC
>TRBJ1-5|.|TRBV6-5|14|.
CASSPDRVGQPQHF
TGTGCCAGCAGCCCCGACAGAGTTGGTCAGCCCCAGCATTTT
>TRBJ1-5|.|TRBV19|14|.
CASSLVAPNQPQHF
TGTGCCAGTAGTTTGGTGGCCCCCAATCAGCCCCAGCATTTT
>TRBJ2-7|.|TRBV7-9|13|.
CASNSKTYYEQYF
TGTGCCAGCAACTCAAAAACCTACTACGAGCAGTACTTC
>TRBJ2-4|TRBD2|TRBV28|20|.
CASSLSRLAGGELAKNIQYF
TGTGCCAGCAGTTTATCCAGACTAGCGGGAGGGGAACTAGCCAAAAACATTCAGTACTTC
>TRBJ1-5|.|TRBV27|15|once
CASSGGETINQPQHF
TGTGCCAGCAGTGGGGGGGAAACAATTAATCAGCCCCAGCATTTT
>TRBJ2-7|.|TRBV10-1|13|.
CASSEDRNEEQYF
TGCGCCAGCAGTGAGGACAGGAATGAGGAGCAGTACTTC
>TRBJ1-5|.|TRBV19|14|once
CASSMVGGNQPQHF
TGTGCCAGTAGTATGGTAGGGGGAAATCAGCCCCAGCATTTT
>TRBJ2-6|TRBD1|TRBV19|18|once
CASTVAGTGGPGANVLTF
TGTGCCAGTACTGTGGCCGGGACAGGGGGCCCTGGGGCCAACGTCCTGACTTTC
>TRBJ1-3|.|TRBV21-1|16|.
CASSKDRGYSGNTIYF
TGTGCCAGCAGCAAAGACCGGGGTTACTCTGGAAACACCATATATTTT
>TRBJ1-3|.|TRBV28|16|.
CASSSQGFTAGNTIYF
TGTGCCAGCAGTTCCCAGGGGTTTACAGCTGGAAACACCATATATTTT
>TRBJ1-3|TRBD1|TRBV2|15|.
CASSVDRATGNTIYF
TGTGCCAGCAGCGTGGACAGGGCCACTGGAAACACCATATATTTT
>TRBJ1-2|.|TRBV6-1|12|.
CASSEILYGYTF
TGTGCCAGCAGTGAAATCCTCTATGGCTACACCTTC
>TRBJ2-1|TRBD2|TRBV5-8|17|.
CASSLVAAGGPDNEQFF
TGTGCCAGCAGCTTGGTGGCGGCGGGAGGGCCAGACAATGAGCAGTTCTTC
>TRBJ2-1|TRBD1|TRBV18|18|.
CASSPGDTGTEVNNEQFF
TGTGCCAGCTCACCAGGCGACACCGGGACAGAGGTAAACAATGAGCAGTTCTTC
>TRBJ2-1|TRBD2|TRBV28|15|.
CASSIIAGGLNEQFF
TGTGCCAGCAGTATCATAGCGGGAGGGCTGAATGAGCAGTTCTTC
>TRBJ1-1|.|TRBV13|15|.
CASSAVGGRNTEAFF
TGTGCCAGCAGCGCCGTGGGGGGTAGGAACACTGAAGCTTTCTTT
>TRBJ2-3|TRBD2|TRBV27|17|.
CASSSGGSYLSTDTQYF
TGTGCCAGCAGTAGTGGCGGGAGTTATTTAAGCACAGATACGCAGTATTTT
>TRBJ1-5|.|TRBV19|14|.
CASTPKSGNQPQHF
TGTGCCAGTACCCCTAAGAGTGGCAATCAGCCCCAGCATTTT
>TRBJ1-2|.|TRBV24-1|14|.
CATSDTTRQSGYTF
TGTGCCACCAGTGATACCACACGACAATCGGGCTACACCTTC
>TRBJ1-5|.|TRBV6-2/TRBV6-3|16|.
CASSPQPRSGNQPQHF
TGTGCCAGCAGTCCCCAGCCGAGGAGCGGCAATCAGCCCCAGCATTTT
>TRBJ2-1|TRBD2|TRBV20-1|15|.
CSASLDSGSYNEQFF
TGCAGTGCTAGTCTGGATAGCGGGAGCTACAATGAGCAGTTCTTC
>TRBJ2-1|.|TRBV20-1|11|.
CSAIGMDEQFF
TGCAGTGCTATCGGGATGGATGAGCAGTTCTTC
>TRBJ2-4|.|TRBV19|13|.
CATQGVTKNIQYF
TGTGCCACCCAAGGGGTAACCAAAAACATTCAGTACTTC
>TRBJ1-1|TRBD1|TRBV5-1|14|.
CASRPGTGNTEAFF
TGCGCCAGCAGACCCGGGACAGGGAACACTGAAGCTTTCTTT
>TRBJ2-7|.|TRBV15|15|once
CATSREFQGSYEQYF
TGTGCCACCAGCAGAGAGTTTCAGGGCTCCTACGAGCAGTACTTC
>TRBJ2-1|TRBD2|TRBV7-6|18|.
CASSLGLAGFSSYNEQFF
TGTGCCAGCAGCTTAGGCCTAGCGGGGTTCAGCTCCTACAATGAGCAGTTCTTC
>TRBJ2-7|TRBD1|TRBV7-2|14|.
CASSISGTGNEQYF
TGTGCCAGCAGCATCTCCGGGACAGGGAACGAGCAGTACTTC
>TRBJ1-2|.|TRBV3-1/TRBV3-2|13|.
CASSQEGSYGYTF
TGTGCCAGCAGCCAAGAGGGCAGCTATGGCTACACCTTC
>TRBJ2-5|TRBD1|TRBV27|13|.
CASSLAGGETQYF
TGTGCCAGCAGTTTAGCAGGGGGAGAGACCCAGTACTTC
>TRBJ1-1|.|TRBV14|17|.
CASSQANRVRGYTEAFF
TGTGCCAGCAGCCAAGCCAACAGGGTCAGGGGCTACACTGAAGCTTTCTTT
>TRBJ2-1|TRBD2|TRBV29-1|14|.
CSVERWEGYNEQFF
TGCAGCGTTGAACGGTGGGAGGGGTACAATGAGCAGTTCTTC
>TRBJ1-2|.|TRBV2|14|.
CASSPPREGGGYTF
TGTGCCAGCAGCCCCCCCAGGGAGGGTGGCGGCTACACCTTC
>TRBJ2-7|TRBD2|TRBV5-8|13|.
CAGSLALTYEQYF
TGTGCCGGATCACTAGCGCTCACTTACGAGCAGTACTTC
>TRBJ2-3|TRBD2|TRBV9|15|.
CASNIAGGATDTQYF
TGTGCCAGCAATATAGCGGGGGGGGCCACAGATACGCAGTATTTT
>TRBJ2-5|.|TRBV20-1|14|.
CSASRGDLQETQYF
TGCAGTGCTAGTCGCGGGGACCTCCAAGAGACCCAGTACTTC